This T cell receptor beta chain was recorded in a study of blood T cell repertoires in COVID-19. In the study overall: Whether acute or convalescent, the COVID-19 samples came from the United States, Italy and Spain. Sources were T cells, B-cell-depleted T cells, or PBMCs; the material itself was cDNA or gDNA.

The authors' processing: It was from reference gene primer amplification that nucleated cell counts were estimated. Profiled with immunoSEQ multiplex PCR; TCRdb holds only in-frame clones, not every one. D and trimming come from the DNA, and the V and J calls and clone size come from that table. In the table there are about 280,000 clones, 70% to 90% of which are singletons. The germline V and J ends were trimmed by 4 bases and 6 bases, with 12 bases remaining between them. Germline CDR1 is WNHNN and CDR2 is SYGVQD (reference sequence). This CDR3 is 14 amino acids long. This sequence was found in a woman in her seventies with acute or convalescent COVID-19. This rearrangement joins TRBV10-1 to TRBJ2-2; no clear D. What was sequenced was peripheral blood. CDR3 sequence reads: CASSGAAGAGELFF. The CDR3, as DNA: TGCGCCAGCAGTGGGGCAGCCGGCGCCGGGGAGCTGTTTTTT.